The following is a TCR beta chain sequence with its context. The data were taken from a study of OX40 agonist ivuxolimab in advanced cancers. Produced via immunoSEQ multiplex PCR; TCRdb's table is partial and in-frame only. The repertoire holds about 77,000 clones, 94% seen once, with roughly 20% in the top ten. This CDR3 contains 15 residues. V shed 2 bases and J shed 2 bases, with 13 bases lying between them. Germline CDR1 LNHDA, CDR2 SQIVND (reference sequence). This specimen was CD4+ or CD8+ T cells sorted from blood, taken in a trial of the OX40 agonist ivuxolimab. The rearrangement joins TRBV19 to TRBJ2-7; the D call may be TRBD1 or TRBD2 (5 bases each). This receptor was obtained from an adult with an advanced solid tumor such as melanoma, head and neck, liver or kidney cancer. The CDR3 is CASSILRDGAYEQYF. The CDR3 DNA sequence: TGTGCCAGTAGTATACTCCGGGACGGAGCCTACGAGCAGTACTTC.